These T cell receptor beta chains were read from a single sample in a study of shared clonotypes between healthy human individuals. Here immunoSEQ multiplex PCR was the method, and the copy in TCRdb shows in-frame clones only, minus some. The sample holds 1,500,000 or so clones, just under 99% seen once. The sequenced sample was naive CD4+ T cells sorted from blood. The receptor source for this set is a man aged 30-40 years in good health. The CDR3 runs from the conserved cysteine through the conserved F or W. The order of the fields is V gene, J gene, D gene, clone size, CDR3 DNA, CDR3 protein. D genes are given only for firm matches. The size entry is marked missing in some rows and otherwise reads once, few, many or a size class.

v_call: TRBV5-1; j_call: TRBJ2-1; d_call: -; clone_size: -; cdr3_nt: TGCGCCAGCAGCTTGGACTATGCTACGTACAATGAGCAGTTCTTC; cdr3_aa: CASSLDYATYNEQFF
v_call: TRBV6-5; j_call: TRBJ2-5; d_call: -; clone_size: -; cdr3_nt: TGTGCCAGCAGGAATGGGCCTCCCCGTGTGGAGACCCAGTACTTC; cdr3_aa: CASRNGPPRVETQYF
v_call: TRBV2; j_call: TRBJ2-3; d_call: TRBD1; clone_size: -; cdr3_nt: TGTGCCAGCAGTTCTGCACCAGGGGGCGCGGCAGATACGCAGTATTTT; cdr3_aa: CASSSAPGGAADTQYF
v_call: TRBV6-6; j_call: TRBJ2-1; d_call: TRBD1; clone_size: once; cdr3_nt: TGTGCCAGCACTCCACGGAGACAGGGGGGATACAATGAGCAGTTCTTC; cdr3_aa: CASTPRRQGGYNEQFF
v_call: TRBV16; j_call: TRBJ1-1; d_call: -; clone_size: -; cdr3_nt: TGTGCCAGCAGCCAAAAGGGGGGACCTAGGCTGGGTACTGAAGCTTTCTTT; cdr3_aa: CASSQKGGPRLGTEAFF
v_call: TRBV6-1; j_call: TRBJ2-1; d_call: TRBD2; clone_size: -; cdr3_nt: TGTGCCAGCAGTGAACCAGTAGCGGGAGAGAATGAGCAGTTCTTC; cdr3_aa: CASSEPVAGENEQFF
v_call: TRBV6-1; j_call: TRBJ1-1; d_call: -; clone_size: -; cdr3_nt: TGTGCCAGCAGTGAAGTGGGTCAAACTGAAGCTTTCTTT; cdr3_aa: CASSEVGQTEAFF
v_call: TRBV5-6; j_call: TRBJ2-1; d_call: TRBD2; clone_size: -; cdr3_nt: TGTGCCAGCAGCTTGCCCGGGACTAGCGGCTCATTGGAGCAGTTCTTC; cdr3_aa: CASSLPGTSGSLEQFF
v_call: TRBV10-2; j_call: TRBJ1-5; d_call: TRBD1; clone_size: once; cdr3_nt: TGCGCCAGCACGGACAGGGTGGGGACAGGTCAGCCCCAGCATTTT; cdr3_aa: CASTDRVGTGQPQHF
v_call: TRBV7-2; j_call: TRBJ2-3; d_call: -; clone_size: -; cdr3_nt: TGTGCCAGCAGGGAAAATTCGGCGCAGTATTTT; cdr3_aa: CASRENSAQYF
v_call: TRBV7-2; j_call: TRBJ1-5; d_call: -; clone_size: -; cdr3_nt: TGTGCCAGCAGCTTTTACTGGGGCGGCAATCAGCCCCAGCATTTT; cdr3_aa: CASSFYWGGNQPQHF
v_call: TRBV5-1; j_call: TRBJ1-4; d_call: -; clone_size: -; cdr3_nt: TGCGCCAGCAGCGGGACCTCTAATGAAAAACTGTTTTTT; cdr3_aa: CASSGTSNEKLFF
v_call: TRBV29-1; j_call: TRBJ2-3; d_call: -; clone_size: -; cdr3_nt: TGCAGCGGCGGCGGGACAGCCCGGGATACGCAGTATTTT; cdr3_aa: CSGGGTARDTQYF
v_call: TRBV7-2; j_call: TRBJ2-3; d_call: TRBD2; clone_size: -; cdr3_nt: TGTGCCAGCAGCTTTCGGACTAGCGGGAGGGCCGTAGATACGCAGTATTTT; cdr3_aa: CASSFRTSGRAVDTQYF
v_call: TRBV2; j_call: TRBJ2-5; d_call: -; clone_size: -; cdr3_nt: TGTGCCAGGCAGGGGGGTTCGGAGACCCAGTACTTC; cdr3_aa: CARQGGSETQYF
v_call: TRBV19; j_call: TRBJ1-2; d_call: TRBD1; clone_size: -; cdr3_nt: TGTGCCAGTAGGGCGACAGGGGTCGGTGCTAACTATGGCTACACCTTC; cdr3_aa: CASRATGVGANYGYTF
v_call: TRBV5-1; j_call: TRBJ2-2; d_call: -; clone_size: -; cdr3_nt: TGCGCCACCGGGCAGGGTGACGGGGAGCTGTTTTTT; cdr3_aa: CATGQGDGELFF
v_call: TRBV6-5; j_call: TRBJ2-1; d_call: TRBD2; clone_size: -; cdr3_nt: TGTGCCAGCAGTTTCACTAGCGGGCGCTACAATGAGCAGTTCTTC; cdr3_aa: CASSFTSGRYNEQFF
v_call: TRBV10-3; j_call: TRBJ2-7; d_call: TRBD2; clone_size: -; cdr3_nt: TGTGCCATCAGTGACCGGACTAGCGTCCGATCCTACGAGCAGTACTTC; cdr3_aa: CAISDRTSVRSYEQYF
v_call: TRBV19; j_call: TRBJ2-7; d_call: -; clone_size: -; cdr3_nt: TGTGCCAGTAGTATCTACGGGAGCTCCTACGAGCAGTACTTC; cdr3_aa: CASSIYGSSYEQYF
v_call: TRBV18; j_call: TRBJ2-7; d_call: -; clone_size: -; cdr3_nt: TGTGCCAGCTCACCAACCTACAGGGATGCTTACGAGCAGTACTTC; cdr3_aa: CASSPTYRDAYEQYF
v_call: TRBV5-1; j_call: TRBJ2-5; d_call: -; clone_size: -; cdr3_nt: TGCGCCAGCAGCTTTGGCCCCCAAGAGACCCAGTACTTC; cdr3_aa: CASSFGPQETQYF
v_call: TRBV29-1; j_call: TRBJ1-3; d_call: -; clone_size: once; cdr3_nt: TGCAGCGTGGGACAAACTACAGGAAACACCATATATTTT; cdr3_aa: CSVGQTTGNTIYF
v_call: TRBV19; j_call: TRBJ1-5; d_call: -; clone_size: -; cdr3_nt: TGTGCCAGTAGTTGGTCCGGGCGGCCCCAGCATTTT; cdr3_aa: CASSWSGRPQHF
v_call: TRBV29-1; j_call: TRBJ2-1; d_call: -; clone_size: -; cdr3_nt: TGCAGCGTTGTGTCCGTTAGGGGGGGCAATGAGCAGTTCTTC; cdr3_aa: CSVVSVRGGNEQFF
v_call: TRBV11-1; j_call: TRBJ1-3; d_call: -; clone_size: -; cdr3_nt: TGTGCCAGCAGCTTATTGGGGAGCTCTGGAAACACCATATATTTT; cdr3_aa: CASSLLGSSGNTIYF
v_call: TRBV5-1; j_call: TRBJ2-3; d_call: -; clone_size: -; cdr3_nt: TGCGCCAGCAGCTTGGATCACAGTAAGGATACGCAGTATTTT; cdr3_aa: CASSLDHSKDTQYF
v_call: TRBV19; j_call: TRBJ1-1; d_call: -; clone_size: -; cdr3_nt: TGTGCCAGTAGTAAGGTCTGGACTGAAGCTTTCTTT; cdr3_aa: CASSKVWTEAFF
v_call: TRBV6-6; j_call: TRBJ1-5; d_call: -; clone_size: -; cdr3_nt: TGTGCCAGCAGTTACGGCGCCTCTTGGCCCCAGCATTTT; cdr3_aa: CASSYGASWPQHF
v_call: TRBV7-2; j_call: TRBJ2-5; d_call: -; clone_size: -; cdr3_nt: TGTGCCAGCAGCTTAGTTCGGCAGGGGAAAGAGACCCAGTACTTC; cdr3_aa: CASSLVRQGKETQYF
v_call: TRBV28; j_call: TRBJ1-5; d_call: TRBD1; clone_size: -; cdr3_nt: TGTGCCAGCAGTTTCCCGGACAGGGCGGGTCAGCCCCAGCATTTT; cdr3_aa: CASSFPDRAGQPQHF
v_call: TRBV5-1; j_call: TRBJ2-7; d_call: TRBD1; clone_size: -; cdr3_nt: TGCGCCAGCAGCCCCGGACAGGTTTATGAGCAGTACTTC; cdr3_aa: CASSPGQVYEQYF
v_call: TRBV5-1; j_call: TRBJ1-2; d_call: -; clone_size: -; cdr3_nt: TGCGCCAGCAGCTTGGGGACAGTTAACTATGGCTACACCTTC; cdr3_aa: CASSLGTVNYGYTF
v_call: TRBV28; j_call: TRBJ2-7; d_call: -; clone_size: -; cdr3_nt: TGTGCCAGCAGGGGCGGATGGTCCTACGAGCAGTACTTC; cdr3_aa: CASRGGWSYEQYF
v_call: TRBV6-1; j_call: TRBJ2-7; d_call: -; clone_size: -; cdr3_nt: TGTGCCAGCAGTGGGCGGGGATTCGAGCAGTACTTC; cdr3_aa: CASSGRGFEQYF
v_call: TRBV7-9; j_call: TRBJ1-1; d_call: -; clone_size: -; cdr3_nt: TGTGCCAGCAGCTTGCAGCTGGAGGGCACTGAAGCTTTCTTT; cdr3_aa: CASSLQLEGTEAFF
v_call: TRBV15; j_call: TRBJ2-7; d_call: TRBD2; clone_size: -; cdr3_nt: TGTGCCACCAGCAGAGGGACTAGCGGGAGCTTAGGCGAGCAGTACTTC; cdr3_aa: CATSRGTSGSLGEQYF
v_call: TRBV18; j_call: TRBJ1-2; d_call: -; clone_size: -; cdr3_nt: TGTGCCAGCTCACTAGACAGCCTCTATGGCTACACCTTC; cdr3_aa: CASSLDSLYGYTF
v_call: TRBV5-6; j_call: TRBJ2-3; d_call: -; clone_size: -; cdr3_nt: TGTGCCAGCAGCTTCAACATGGGTGGCACAGATACGCAGTATTTT; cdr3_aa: CASSFNMGGTDTQYF
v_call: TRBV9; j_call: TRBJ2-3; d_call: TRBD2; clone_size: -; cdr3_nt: TGTGCCAGCAGCGCGCCGAGACTAGCGGGAGGATTCTCAGATACGCAGTATTTT; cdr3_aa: CASSAPRLAGGFSDTQYF
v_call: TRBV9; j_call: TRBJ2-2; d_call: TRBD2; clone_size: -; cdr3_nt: TGTGCCAGCAGCGGGAAACTAGCGGGAGGGTTTGCCGGGGAGCTGTTTTTT; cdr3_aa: CASSGKLAGGFAGELFF
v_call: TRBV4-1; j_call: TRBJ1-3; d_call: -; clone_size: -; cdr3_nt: TGCGCCAGCAGCCCCCCCGGGACTCAATTCTCTGGAAACACCATATATTTT; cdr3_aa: CASSPPGTQFSGNTIYF